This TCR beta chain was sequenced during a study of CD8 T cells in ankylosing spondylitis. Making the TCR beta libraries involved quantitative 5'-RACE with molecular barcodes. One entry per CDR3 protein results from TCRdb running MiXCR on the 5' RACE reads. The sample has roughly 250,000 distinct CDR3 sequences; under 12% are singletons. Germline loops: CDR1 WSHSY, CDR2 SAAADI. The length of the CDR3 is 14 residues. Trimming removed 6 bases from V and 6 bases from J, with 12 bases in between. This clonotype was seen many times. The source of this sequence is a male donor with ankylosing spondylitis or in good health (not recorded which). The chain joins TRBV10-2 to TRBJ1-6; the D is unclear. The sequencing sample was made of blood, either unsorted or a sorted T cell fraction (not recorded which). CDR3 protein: CASSTGGFNSPLHF. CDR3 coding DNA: TGCGCCAGCAGCACTGGAGGCTTTAATTCACCCCTCCACTTT.